The rows below give T cell receptor beta chains drawn from one sample of a study of neurological immune-mediated disorders. TCRdb used MiXCR to reprocess the 5' RACE reads, holding one entry per CDR3 protein. The sample records 50,000 to 70,000 distinct CDR3 sequences, less than 5.5% being singletons. The sample was PBMCs. These receptors were taken from a man in his thirties or forties with multiple sclerosis. Both conserved end residues are part of each CDR3. The D gene is left open where the match is weak. Clone size is stated in some rows and not others, as once, few, many or a class when expanded.

abundance: many; v_gene: TRBV10-3; j_gene: TRBJ2-7; d_gene: TRBD1; CDR3aa: CAIRSGQGAGEQYF; CDR3nt: TGTGCCATCAGGTCTGGCCAGGGGGCCGGCGAGCAGTACTTC
abundance: -; v_gene: TRBV10-3; j_gene: TRBJ1-6; d_gene: TRBD1; CDR3aa: CAISDLRGQIIF; CDR3nt: TGTGCCATCAGTGATCTTCGGGGACAGATCATCTTT
abundance: -; v_gene: TRBV29-1; j_gene: TRBJ2-7; d_gene: TRBD1; CDR3aa: CSAGQDYEQYF; CDR3nt: TGCAGCGCGGGACAGGACTACGAGCAGTACTTC
abundance: many; v_gene: TRBV12-3/TRBV12-4; j_gene: TRBJ2-1; d_gene: TRBD2; CDR3aa: CASSLFSSGGRGEQFF; CDR3nt: TGTGCCAGCAGTTTATTCTCTAGCGGGGGGCGGGGTGAGCAGTTCTTC
abundance: many; v_gene: TRBV7-9; j_gene: TRBJ1-1; d_gene: -; CDR3aa: CASSFSNTEAFF; CDR3nt: TGTGCCAGCAGCTTTTCCAACACTGAAGCTTTCTTT
abundance: many; v_gene: TRBV5-1; j_gene: TRBJ1-2; d_gene: TRBD1; CDR3aa: CASSYLLGQGEDGYTF; CDR3nt: TGCGCCAGCAGCTACCTTTTGGGCCAGGGGGAAGATGGCTACACCTTC
abundance: many; v_gene: TRBV5-1; j_gene: TRBJ1-4; d_gene: -; CDR3aa: CASSLAGVTNEKLFF; CDR3nt: TGCGCCAGCAGCTTAGCAGGGGTGACTAATGAAAAACTGTTTTTT
abundance: many; v_gene: TRBV6-5; j_gene: TRBJ1-1; d_gene: -; CDR3aa: CATQTANTEAFF; CDR3nt: TGTGCCACCCAGACAGCGAACACTGAAGCTTTCTTT
abundance: -; v_gene: TRBV5-1; j_gene: TRBJ1-4; d_gene: -; CDR3aa: CASSLGVVGEKLFF; CDR3nt: TGCGCCAGCAGCTTGGGGGTAGTCGGTGAAAAACTGTTTTTT
abundance: many; v_gene: TRBV7-9; j_gene: TRBJ2-1; d_gene: -; CDR3aa: CASSLDNEQFF; CDR3nt: TGTGCCAGCAGCTTAGACAATGAGCAGTTCTTC
abundance: many; v_gene: TRBV7-2; j_gene: TRBJ2-7; d_gene: TRBD1; CDR3aa: CASSSRQGQGYEQYF; CDR3nt: TGTGCCAGCAGCTCAAGACAGGGGCAAGGGTACGAGCAGTACTTC
abundance: few; v_gene: TRBV20-1; j_gene: TRBJ1-5; d_gene: -; CDR3aa: CSARTGRENQPQHF; CDR3nt: TGCAGTGCTAGAACAGGCAGGGAGAATCAGCCCCAGCATTTT
abundance: many; v_gene: TRBV5-6; j_gene: TRBJ2-3; d_gene: TRBD2; CDR3aa: CASSRGGLSTDTQYF; CDR3nt: TGTGCCAGCAGCCGCGGGGGGTTGAGCACAGATACGCAGTATTTT
abundance: many; v_gene: TRBV20-1; j_gene: TRBJ2-7; d_gene: TRBD2; CDR3aa: CSASSGTSGVEQYF; CDR3nt: TGCAGTGCTAGCTCCGGGACTAGCGGGGTCGAGCAGTACTTC
abundance: -; v_gene: TRBV20-1; j_gene: TRBJ1-6; d_gene: -; CDR3aa: CSARSTGANNSPLHF; CDR3nt: TGCAGTGCTAGATCAACAGGAGCTAATAATTCACCCCTCCACTTT
abundance: many; v_gene: TRBV2; j_gene: TRBJ2-3; d_gene: TRBD2; CDR3aa: CASSGTSGRDTQYF; CDR3nt: TGTGCCAGCAGTGGGACTAGCGGCAGAGATACGCAGTATTTT
abundance: many; v_gene: TRBV5-1; j_gene: TRBJ1-5; d_gene: -; CDR3aa: CASSPGGPGEPQHF; CDR3nt: TGCGCCAGCAGCCCCGGGGGCCCAGGCGAGCCCCAGCATTTT
abundance: -; v_gene: TRBV20-1; j_gene: TRBJ2-1; d_gene: TRBD2; CDR3aa: CSAPRGGTYNEQFF; CDR3nt: TGCAGTGCTCCACGGGGGGGAACCTACAATGAGCAGTTCTTC
abundance: few; v_gene: TRBV4-1; j_gene: TRBJ1-1; d_gene: -; CDR3aa: CASSRIGLTNTEAFF; CDR3nt: TGCGCCAGCAGCCGAATCGGACTGACTAACACTGAAGCTTTCTTT
abundance: -; v_gene: TRBV10-3; j_gene: TRBJ1-5; d_gene: -; CDR3aa: CATRNGNQPQHF; CDR3nt: TGTGCCACCCGAAATGGGAATCAGCCCCAGCATTTT
abundance: many; v_gene: TRBV7-9; j_gene: TRBJ1-1; d_gene: -; CDR3aa: CASSLFAEAFF; CDR3nt: TGTGCCAGCAGCTTGTTCGCTGAAGCTTTCTTT
abundance: -; v_gene: TRBV10-3; j_gene: TRBJ1-1; d_gene: -; CDR3aa: CAISVHANTEAFF; CDR3nt: TGTGCCATCAGTGTGCACGCGAACACTGAAGCTTTCTTT
abundance: many; v_gene: TRBV5-1; j_gene: TRBJ2-1; d_gene: -; CDR3aa: CASSLVPGRNNEQFF; CDR3nt: TGCGCCAGCAGCTTGGTACCGGGCCGGAACAATGAGCAGTTCTTC
abundance: many; v_gene: TRBV12-3/TRBV12-4; j_gene: TRBJ2-7; d_gene: -; CDR3aa: CASRRDWSYEQYF; CDR3nt: TGTGCCAGCAGACGGGACTGGAGCTACGAGCAGTACTTC
abundance: many; v_gene: TRBV5-1; j_gene: TRBJ2-1; d_gene: TRBD1; CDR3aa: CASSFRQGRFYNEQFF; CDR3nt: TGCGCCAGCAGCTTTAGACAGGGGCGATTTTACAATGAGCAGTTCTTC
abundance: many; v_gene: TRBV5-5; j_gene: TRBJ2-7; d_gene: TRBD1; CDR3aa: CASSPRSGGAYEQYF; CDR3nt: TGTGCCAGCAGCCCAAGGTCAGGGGGTGCGTACGAGCAGTACTTC
abundance: many; v_gene: TRBV18; j_gene: TRBJ2-5; d_gene: -; CDR3aa: CASSRDFQETQYF; CDR3nt: TGTGCCAGCTCACGGGACTTCCAAGAGACCCAGTACTTC
abundance: many; v_gene: TRBV12-3/TRBV12-4; j_gene: TRBJ1-6; d_gene: TRBD1; CDR3aa: CASRDGTVNSPLHF; CDR3nt: TGTGCCAGCAGGGACGGGACAGTCAACTCACCCCTCCACTTT
abundance: many; v_gene: TRBV9; j_gene: TRBJ2-1; d_gene: -; CDR3aa: CASSVRGDRYNEQFF; CDR3nt: TGTGCCAGCAGCGTACGAGGCGACAGATACAATGAGCAGTTCTTC
abundance: few; v_gene: TRBV20-1; j_gene: TRBJ2-1; d_gene: -; CDR3aa: CSARNLADRNEQFF; CDR3nt: TGCAGTGCTAGGAATCTTGCAGACCGAAATGAGCAGTTCTTC
abundance: -; v_gene: TRBV6-1; j_gene: TRBJ2-1; d_gene: TRBD1; CDR3aa: CASRDRGHYNEQFF; CDR3nt: TGTGCCAGCAGAGACAGGGGTCATTACAATGAGCAGTTCTTC
abundance: many; v_gene: TRBV20-1; j_gene: TRBJ1-1; d_gene: TRBD1; CDR3aa: CSADRGQLTEAFF; CDR3nt: TGCAGTGCAGACAGGGGGCAGCTCACTGAAGCTTTCTTT
abundance: few; v_gene: TRBV20-1; j_gene: TRBJ1-2; d_gene: TRBD1; CDR3aa: CSARVEGGEGYTF; CDR3nt: TGCAGTGCTAGAGTGGAAGGGGGCGAGGGCTACACCTTC
abundance: -; v_gene: TRBV5-8; j_gene: TRBJ1-1; d_gene: -; CDR3aa: CASSSGLNTEAFF; CDR3nt: TGTGCCAGCAGCTCTGGATTGAACACTGAAGCTTTCTTT
abundance: -; v_gene: TRBV20-1; j_gene: TRBJ1-2; d_gene: -; CDR3aa: CSATLGYLGGYTF; CDR3nt: TGCAGTGCTACTCTGGGATACCTGGGTGGCTACACCTTC
abundance: few; v_gene: TRBV10-2; j_gene: TRBJ1-2; d_gene: TRBD1; CDR3aa: CASKGQELYGYTF; CDR3nt: TGCGCCAGCAAGGGACAGGAGCTCTATGGCTACACCTTC
abundance: many; v_gene: TRBV20-1; j_gene: TRBJ1-4; d_gene: -; CDR3aa: CSARVVGSNEKLFF; CDR3nt: TGCAGTGCTAGAGTGGTGGGAAGTAATGAAAAACTGTTTTTT
abundance: many; v_gene: TRBV15; j_gene: TRBJ2-7; d_gene: -; CDR3aa: CATSPELAPYEQYF; CDR3nt: TGTGCCACCAGCCCGGAGCTGGCTCCCTACGAGCAGTACTTC
abundance: many; v_gene: TRBV20-1; j_gene: TRBJ1-1; d_gene: -; CDR3aa: CSARGLGNEAFF; CDR3nt: TGCAGTGCTAGAGGGTTGGGAAATGAAGCTTTCTTT
abundance: many; v_gene: TRBV7-8; j_gene: TRBJ2-3; d_gene: TRBD2; CDR3aa: CASSPQGLVYLFSTDTQYF; CDR3nt: TGTGCCAGCAGCCCACAGGGACTAGTCTACCTCTTCAGCACAGATACGCAGTATTTT
abundance: -; v_gene: TRBV5-1; j_gene: TRBJ1-1; d_gene: -; CDR3aa: CASSRGHPNTEAFF; CDR3nt: TGCGCCAGCAGCCGAGGGCACCCGAACACTGAAGCTTTCTTT
abundance: many; v_gene: TRBV19; j_gene: TRBJ1-1; d_gene: -; CDR3aa: CASFKQGNTEAFF; CDR3nt: TGTGCCAGTTTCAAGCAGGGGAACACTGAAGCTTTCTTT
abundance: many; v_gene: TRBV5-1; j_gene: TRBJ2-4; d_gene: TRBD2; CDR3aa: CASSLASGGKNIQYF; CDR3nt: TGCGCCAGCAGCTTAGCTAGCGGGGGGAAAAACATTCAGTACTTC
abundance: many; v_gene: TRBV6-6; j_gene: TRBJ1-1; d_gene: TRBD1; CDR3aa: CASSRQGVNTEAFF; CDR3nt: TGTGCCAGCAGTAGACAGGGGGTAAACACTGAAGCTTTCTTT
abundance: many; v_gene: TRBV7-6; j_gene: TRBJ1-1; d_gene: TRBD1; CDR3aa: CASSPGQRNTEAFF; CDR3nt: TGTGCCAGCAGCCCGGGACAGCGTAACACTGAAGCTTTCTTT
abundance: many; v_gene: TRBV10-3; j_gene: TRBJ2-1; d_gene: TRBD1; CDR3aa: CAISARDREHEQFF; CDR3nt: TGTGCCATCAGTGCTAGGGACAGGGAGCATGAGCAGTTCTTC
abundance: many; v_gene: TRBV5-4; j_gene: TRBJ1-2; d_gene: TRBD1; CDR3aa: CASSLVAGGYGYTF; CDR3nt: TGTGCCAGCAGCTTGGTCGCAGGGGGCTATGGCTACACCTTC
abundance: many; v_gene: TRBV10-3; j_gene: TRBJ2-3; d_gene: TRBD1; CDR3aa: CAISFSGQGTDTQYF; CDR3nt: TGTGCCATCAGTTTTTCGGGACAGGGGACAGATACGCAGTATTTT
abundance: many; v_gene: TRBV20-1; j_gene: TRBJ1-3; d_gene: TRBD1; CDR3aa: CSAQGVTGNTIYF; CDR3nt: TGCAGTGCACAGGGGGTAACTGGAAACACCATATATTTT